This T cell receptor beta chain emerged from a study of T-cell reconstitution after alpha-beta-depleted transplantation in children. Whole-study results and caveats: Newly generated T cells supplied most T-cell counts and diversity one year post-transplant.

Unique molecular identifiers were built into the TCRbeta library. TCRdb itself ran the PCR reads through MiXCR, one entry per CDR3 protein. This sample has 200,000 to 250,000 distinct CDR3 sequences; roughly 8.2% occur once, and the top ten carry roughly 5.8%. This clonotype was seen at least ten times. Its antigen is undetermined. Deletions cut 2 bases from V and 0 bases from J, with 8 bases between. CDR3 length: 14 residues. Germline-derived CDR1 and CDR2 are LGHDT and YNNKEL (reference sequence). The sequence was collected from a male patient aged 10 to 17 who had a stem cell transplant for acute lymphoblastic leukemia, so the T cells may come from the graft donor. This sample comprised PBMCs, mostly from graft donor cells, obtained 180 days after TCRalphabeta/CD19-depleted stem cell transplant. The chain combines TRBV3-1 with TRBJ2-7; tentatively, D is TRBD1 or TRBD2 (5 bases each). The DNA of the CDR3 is TGTGCCAGCAGCCAACCGGGGCCCTCCTACGAGCAGTACTTC. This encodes CASSQPGPSYEQYF.